The text below deals with one TCR beta chain. Its target is unknown. This entry comes from a study of PD-1 blockade in classical Hodgkin lymphoma. Study findings and constraints: Reported findings placed baseline TCR diversity lower in newly diagnosed patients (compared with healthy donors). Only CD4+ TCR diversity, not CD8+, had risen significantly by C4D1.

The assay was immunoSEQ multiplex PCR, and TCRdb's table has in-frame clones only and misses some. The sample lists 84,000 or so clones, about nine tenths occurring once. The CDR3 spans 15 residues. Germline trimming cut 4 bases from V and 3 bases from J; bases unmatched to any gene: 3. CDR1 is SGHRS, CDR2 YFSETQ, per germline. After autologous stem cell transplantation all patients relapsed, and prior brentuximab vedotin exposure differed between cohorts. Complete response, partial response or progressive disease were the best responses. The chain joins TRBV5-1 to TRBJ2-5; 13 bases map to TRBD2. This clonotype originated in a human donor with classical Hodgkin lymphoma. The sequenced sample was peripheral blood mononuclear cells (PBMCs), obtained before the second cycle of nivolumab. The CDR3 is CASSRLAGGKETQYF. The DNA of the CDR3 is TGCGCCAGCAGCCGACTAGCGGGAGGTAAAGAGACCCAGTACTTC.